This TCR beta chain was obtained from a study of blood T cell repertoires in COVID-19 (dated by TCRdb to between 2020 and 2021). Broadly, across the study: Samples covering the acute and convalescent phases of COVID-19 were provided by collaborators in the United States, Italy and Spain. The prospective study material was composed of cDNA or gDNA derived from T cells, B-cell-depleted T cells, or PBMCs. Where available, HLA class I and class II types were taken from metadata supplied by the sample provider and were not determined by assay-based typing. Nearly every sample came with metadata listing a de-identified subject ID, COVID-19 status, age in years and sex. The samples were drawn from two sources: the first 160 participants of the ongoing ImmuneRACE study, and over 950 subjects contributed by 6 global collaborators. The repertoires were released in a freely available public database meant as a resource for research on the immune response to SARS-CoV-2. The dataset comprised deeply sampled blood TCRbeta repertoires from subjects exposed to, actively infected with, or recovered from COVID-19. Overall results and qualifications from the work: How much clinical and demographic metadata was included differed by source and by participant, and the metadata was provided uncurated.

Enrolling through a virtual design, the prospective study's participants ranged in age from roughly 18 to 90 years and lived across roughly 24 United States geographic areas. In the prospective study, participants were assigned to cohorts based on the clinical history participants reported in a screening survey and a study questionnaire. For ImmuneRACE Cohort 3, a participant was defined as recovered based on two consecutive negative NP/OP PCR tests, clearance by a healthcare professional, or resolution of symptoms. In the prospective study, whole blood, serum and a nasopharyngeal or oropharyngeal swab were collected from each participant by mobile phlebotomists. Over a roughly two-month period, participants in the prospective study had the option of providing additional blood draws and questionnaires. Before DNA extraction, blood samples from the prospective study were shipped at room temperature or frozen.

For this clone: Its antigen remains undetermined. No per-base quality is available; no much larger clone lies one base away.

TCRbeta CDR3 regions were amplified from genomic DNA by means of the immunoSEQ Assay, a bias-controlled multiplex PCR. In the source study's methods: The number of nucleated cells in each sample was estimated from the amplification of reference gene primers within the assay. Sequence reads were collapsed and filtered to measure the absolute abundance of every unique TCRbeta CDR3 rearrangement. For each sample, productive Simpson clonality was calculated by taking the square root of Simpson's diversity index across productive rearrangements. The immuneACCESS repertoire file appears here via TCRdb, limited to in-frame rearrangements. These files lack a portion of the clones; in checked studies, under half of the deficit traces to unresolved V genes, and the cause of the others is not known. V, J and clone size are taken as reported in that table, and D and trimming were inferred from the DNA itself. Present in this sample are about 190,000 clones, 60% to 80% of which were seen just once. The ten largest account for roughly 17% of the sample.

Sequencing was carried out using PBMCs or T cells enriched from blood (not recorded which). The receptor was isolated from a woman aged 45-65 years who had recovered from COVID-19.

The CDR3 reads as follows: CASSQDVGRPQHF. In nucleotide form, the sequence is TGCGCCAGCAGCCAAGATGTAGGGAGGCCCCAGCATTTT. The rearranged chain carries TRBV4-1 and TRBJ1-5; the D gene cannot be resolved reliably. The CDR3 runs 13 amino acids, cysteine and phenylalanine included. The retained sequence is limited to the CDR3, 39 bases, with the frame set at the first base. V is reduced by 0 bases and J by 9 bases, leaving a spacing of 9 bases between them. Sequences MGHRA (CDR1) and YSYEKL (CDR2) are obtained from the germline V gene.